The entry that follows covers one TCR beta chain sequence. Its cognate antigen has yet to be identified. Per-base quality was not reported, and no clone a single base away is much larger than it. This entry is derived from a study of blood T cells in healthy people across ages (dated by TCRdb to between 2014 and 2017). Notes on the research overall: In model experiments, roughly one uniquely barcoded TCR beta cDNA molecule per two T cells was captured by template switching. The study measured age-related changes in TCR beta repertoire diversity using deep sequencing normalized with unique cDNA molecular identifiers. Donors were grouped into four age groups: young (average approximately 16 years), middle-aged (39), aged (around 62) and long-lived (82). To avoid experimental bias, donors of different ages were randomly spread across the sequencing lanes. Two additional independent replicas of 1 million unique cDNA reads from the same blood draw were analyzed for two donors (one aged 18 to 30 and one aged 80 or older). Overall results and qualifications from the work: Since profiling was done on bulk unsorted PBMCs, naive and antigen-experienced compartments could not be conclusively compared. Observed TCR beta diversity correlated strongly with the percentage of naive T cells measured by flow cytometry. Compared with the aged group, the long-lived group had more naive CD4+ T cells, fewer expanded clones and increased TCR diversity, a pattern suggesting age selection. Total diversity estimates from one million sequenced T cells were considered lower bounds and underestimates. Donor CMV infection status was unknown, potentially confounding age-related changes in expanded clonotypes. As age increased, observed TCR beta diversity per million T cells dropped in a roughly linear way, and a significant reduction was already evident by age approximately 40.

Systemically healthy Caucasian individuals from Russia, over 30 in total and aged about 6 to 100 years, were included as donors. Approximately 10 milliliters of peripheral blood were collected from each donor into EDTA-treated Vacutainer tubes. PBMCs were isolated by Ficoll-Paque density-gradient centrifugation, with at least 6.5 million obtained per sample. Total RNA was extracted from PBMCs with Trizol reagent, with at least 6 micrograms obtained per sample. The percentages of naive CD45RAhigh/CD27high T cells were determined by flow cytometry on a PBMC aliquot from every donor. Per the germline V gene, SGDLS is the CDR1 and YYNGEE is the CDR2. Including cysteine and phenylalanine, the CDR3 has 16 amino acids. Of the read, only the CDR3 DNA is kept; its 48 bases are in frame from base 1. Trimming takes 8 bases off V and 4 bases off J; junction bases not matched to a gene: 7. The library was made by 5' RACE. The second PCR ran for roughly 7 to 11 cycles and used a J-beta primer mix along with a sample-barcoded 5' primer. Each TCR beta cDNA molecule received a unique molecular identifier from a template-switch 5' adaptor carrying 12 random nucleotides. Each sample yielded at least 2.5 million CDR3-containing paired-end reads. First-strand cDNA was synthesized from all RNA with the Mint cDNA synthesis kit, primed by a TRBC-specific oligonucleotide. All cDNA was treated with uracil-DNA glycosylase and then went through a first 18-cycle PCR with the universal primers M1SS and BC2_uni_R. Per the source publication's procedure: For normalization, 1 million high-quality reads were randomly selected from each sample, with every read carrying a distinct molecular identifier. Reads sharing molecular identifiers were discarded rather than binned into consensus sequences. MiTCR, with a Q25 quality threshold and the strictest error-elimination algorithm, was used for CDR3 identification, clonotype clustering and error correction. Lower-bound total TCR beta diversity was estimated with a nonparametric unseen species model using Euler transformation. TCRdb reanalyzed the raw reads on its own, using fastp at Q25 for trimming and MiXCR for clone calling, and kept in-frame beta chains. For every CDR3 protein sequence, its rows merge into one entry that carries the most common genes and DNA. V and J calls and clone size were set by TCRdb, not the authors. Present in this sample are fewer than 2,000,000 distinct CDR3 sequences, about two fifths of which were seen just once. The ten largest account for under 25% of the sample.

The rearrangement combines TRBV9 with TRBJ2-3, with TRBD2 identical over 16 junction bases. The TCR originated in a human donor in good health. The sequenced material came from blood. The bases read TGTGCCAGTAGCACAGGGACTAGCGGGGGGGCAGATACGCAGTATTTT. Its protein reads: CASSTGTSGGADTQYF.